This T cell receptor beta chain was captured by sequencing in a study of CD8 T cells in Susac syndrome. This CDR3 has 12 amino acids. V was trimmed by 5 bases and J by 6 bases, leaving 10 bases between them. The germline gives CDR1 SEHNR, CDR2 FQNEAQ (reference sequence). The RNA, about 0.45 to 1 ug, was put through reverse transcription using random hexamers. TCRdb re-called the immunoSEQ multiplex PCR reads through MiXCR, storing one row per CDR3 protein. Counted here are about 130,000 distinct CDR3 sequences, about 90% occurring once; the ten biggest clones make up approximately 0.24%. Negative isolation yielded CD4+ and CD8+ T cells, and FACS enriched TEMRA cells.

The V and J genes are TRBV7-9 and TRBJ1-1, with D hard to call. This clonotype was obtained from a human donor with multiple sclerosis. The sequenced material came from CD8+ T cells from PBMCs. The CDR3 spells CASSPGWPEAFF. Written as DNA, the CDR3 is TGTGCCAGCAGCCCCGGGTGGCCTGAAGCTTTCTTT.